Shown below are 17 T cell receptor beta chains from a single sample sequenced in a study of T cell repertoires in cytomegalovirus infection. TCRdb independently ran MiXCR on the reads; one entry per CDR3 protein. Among roughly 310,000 distinct CDR3 sequences, 15% to 20% were seen once, and the ten largest hold about 11%. The sample was PBMCs. These receptors were taken from a human donor in good health (CMV status not recorded). Some clones in this sample may be carry-over from other donors' samples.

In its sample, this clonotype was seen a few times. The genes are TRBV12-3 or TRBV12-4 and TRBJ1-1, with D uncertain. This CDR3 spans 12 amino acids. V was clipped by 6 bases and J by 0 bases, with 5 bases between them. The CDR3 protein is CASRGVNTEAFF. DNA of the CDR3: TGTGCCAGCAGGGGAGTGAACACTGAAGCTTTCTTT.

This clonotype was seen a handful of times. The chain carries TRBV6-5 and TRBJ2-7; TRBD1 is a possible D gene (6 bases). Trimming took off 0 bases at V and 6 bases at J, with 9 bases between the two ends. Per germline, CDR1 MNHEY and CDR2 SVGAGI. This CDR3 comprises 13 residues. The CDR3 DNA is TGTGCCAGCAGTTACTCCGGCAGGGGCGAGCAGTACTTC. It codes for CASSYSGRGEQYF.

Many counts were recorded for this clonotype. This chain uses TRBV7-8 with TRBJ1-5, with D possibly TRBD1 on 5 matching bases. Per the germline V gene, CDR1 is SGHVS and CDR2 is FQNEAQ. The CDR3 covers 15 residues. Trimming left V 1 base short and J 6 bases short, with 13 bases between. The CDR3 coding sequence is TGTGCCAGCAGCTTAGGGCCAGGGAATCGTCAGCCCCAGCATTTT. Protein sequence: CASSLGPGNRQPQHF.

The J gene is TRBJ1-1, the V gene TRBV2; D perhaps matches TRBD1 (6 bases). This CDR3 spans 14 amino acids. The V end lost 7 bases, the J end lost 4 bases, and 16 bases lay between the germline ends. CDR1 is SNHLY and CDR2 is FYNNEI in the germline V gene. The CDR3 region has the DNA TGTGCCAGCACCTGGACAGTTATGGGCACTGAAGCTTTCTTT. Protein: CASTWTVMGTEAFF.

At least ten counts were recorded for this clonotype. The rearrangement joins TRBV20-1 to TRBJ1-1, with no clear D. The CDR3 is 14 amino acids. CDR1 and CDR2 from the germline V gene are DFQATT and SNEGSKA (reference sequence). Trimming stripped 0 bases from V and 4 bases from J, with 12 bases between. CDR3 DNA sequence: TGCAGTGCTAGAGACAGCCAGCCCACCACTGAAGCTTTCTTT. Its protein is CSARDSQPTTEAFF.

The V gene is TRBV6-5, the J gene TRBJ2-2, with D hard to call. Trimming removed 2 bases from V and 8 bases from J, with 9 bases in between. The germline CDR1 and CDR2 sequences are MNHEY and SVGAGI. The CDR3 is 13 amino acids. The CDR3 spells CASSYEVAGELFF. As DNA, the CDR3 is TGTGCCAGCAGTTACGAGGTGGCGGGGGAGCTGTTTTTT.

The rearrangement links TRBV20-1 to TRBJ2-7; 11 bases are a match to TRBD2. Germline V gene data show CDR1 as DFQATT and CDR2 as SNEGSKA (reference sequence). CDR3 size: 16 residues. V lost 6 bases and J lost 6; bases outside the gene matches: 16. DNA for the CDR3: TGCAGTGCGGCCCGTGGGCTAGCGGGGGGCACGCGCGAGCAGTACTTC. Translated, it gives CSAARGLAGGTREQYF.

This clonotype came up a few times. This chain connects TRBV10-3 to TRBJ1-1; a weak D match, TRBD1 (5 bases). Trimming cost V 10 bases and J 1 base, with 19 bases left between them. The V gene's germline CDR1 is ENHRY and CDR2 SYGVKD. This CDR3 is built from 15 residues. CDR3 nucleotide sequence: TGTGCCAACAAGCCCCAGGGACGGCCGAACACTGAAGCTTTCTTT. Protein product: CANKPQGRPNTEAFF.

This CDR3 is CASSQDAGTPYEQYF. CDR3 coding DNA: TGCGCCAGCAGCCAAGACGCCGGGACCCCCTACGAGCAGTACTTC. The chain links TRBV4-3 to TRBJ2-7; D tentatively reads TRBD1 or TRBD2 (5 bases each). CDR3 length equals 15 residues. Germline V gene sequence: CDR1 LGHNA, CDR2 YSLEER. V lost 0 bases and J 2 bases, leaving 11 bases between the germline ends.

A few counts support this clonotype. The chain recombines TRBV19 with TRBJ2-1; no reliable D call. CDR1 LNHDA and CDR2 SQIVND come from the germline V gene (reference sequence). V shed 9 bases and J shed 5 bases, with 17 bases lying between them. The CDR3 spans 14 residues. The CDR3 nucleotides read TGTGCCAGCGAGGACCTCGTTTCAGACAATGAGCAGTTCTTC. Amino acids: CASEDLVSDNEQFF.

This clonotype was detected many times. This chain uses TRBV12-3 or TRBV12-4 with TRBJ1-5, with 7 bases aligning to TRBD1. This CDR3 comprises 16 residues. J lost 2 bases, V lost 1 base, and 5 bases had no gene match. DNA for the CDR3: TGTGCCAGCAGTTTAGGACAGGGTTTTGGCAATCAGCCCCAGCATTTT. Protein sequence: CASSLGQGFGNQPQHF.

J is TRBJ2-5 and V is TRBV9, with TRBD2 as a possible D gene (6 bases). Deletions cut 0 bases from V and 5 bases from J, with 14 bases between. The CDR3 has 15 residues. Germline values: CDR1 SGDLS, CDR2 YYNGEE. The CDR3 DNA reads as TGTGCCAGCAGCGTAGAAGGTAGCCGGGGGGAGACCCAGTACTTC. As protein: CASSVEGSRGETQYF.

This clonotype showed up just a few times. This chain uses TRBV4-2 with TRBJ2-3, with no clear D. The V end lost 5 bases, the J end lost 5 bases, and 17 bases lay between the germline ends. Germline V gives CDR1 LGHNA, CDR2 YNFKEQ. The CDR3 runs 15 residues. The DNA of the CDR3 is TGTGCCAGCAGCTCAAACGGGCGGCTTGGAGATACGCAGTATTTT. Translation gives CASSSNGRLGDTQYF.

In its sample, this clonotype was seen a few times. The chain is built from TRBV2 and TRBJ2-2, with 7 positions matching TRBD2. Trimming removed 7 bases from V and 5 bases from J; junction bases left unmatched: 7. The germline CDR1 and CDR2 sequences are SNHLY and FYNNEI. The CDR3 contains 14 residues. CDR3 bases: TGTGCCAGCAAGGGGCTAGCGGAAACCGGGGAGCTGTTTTTT. Amino acids: CASKGLAETGELFF.

The chain combines TRBV20-1 with TRBJ1-5, with 11 bases lining up with TRBD1. The germline V gene has CDR1 DFQATT and CDR2 SNEGSKA (reference sequence). This CDR3 region has 18 residues. Germline trimming cut 0 bases from V and 6 bases from J; bases unmatched to any gene: 13. Written as DNA, the CDR3 is TGCAGTGCTAGAGATGGGGGGACAGGGGGTGTTTTCAGTCAGCCCCAGCATTTT. Its translation: CSARDGGTGGVFSQPQHF.

The rearrangement uses TRBV10-3 and TRBJ1-2; TRBD1 is a possible D gene (6 bases). The CDR3 runs 17 residues. The germline gives CDR1 ENHRY, CDR2 SYGVKD. Deletions cut 6 bases from V and 5 bases from J, with 25 bases between. The CDR3 reads CAIRGGAGQTEGYGYTF. DNA of the CDR3: TGTGCCATCAGGGGGGGGGCTGGACAGACCGAGGGATATGGCTACACCTTC.

This clonotype was counted a few times. The chain recombines TRBV27 with TRBJ2-5; D unclear. V lost 3 bases, J lost 0 bases, and 8 bases lay in between. The CDR3 is 14 residues long. Germline values: CDR1 MNHEY, CDR2 SMNVEV (reference sequence). For the CDR3, the DNA is TGTGCCAGCAGTTTTGGGCGATACCAAGAGACCCAGTACTTC. This sequence encodes CASSFGRYQETQYF.